This section outlines one T cell receptor beta chain sequence together with its context. TCRdb re-analysed the reads in MiXCR, keeping a single row per CDR3 protein. This sample carries about 240,000 distinct CDR3 sequences, roughly 26% of them seen once, and the ten largest clones take around 6.8%. Germline-derived CDR1 and CDR2 are GTSNPN and SVGIG (reference sequence). The V end was cut by 5 bases, the J end by 11 bases, with 16 bases between. The CDR3 has 12 residues. This sample was taken from a study of kidney transplant recipient with SARS-CoV-2 infection. The sequences come from a blood sample, collected at baseline and between days 110 and 120 from a kidney transplant recipient. This chain joins TRBV30 and TRBJ2-1; D is ambiguous. This sequence originates from a male patient in his thirties who had COVID-19 and was a kidney transplant recipient. Some T cells may be transferred from the graft donor. The CDR3 loop is CAWGEQLGKQFF. Written as DNA, the CDR3 is TGTGCCTGGGGTGAGCAACTGGGCAAGCAGTTCTTC.